This T cell receptor beta chain was obtained from a study of shared clonotypes between healthy human individuals. Study context: Three plates each covered CD4 naive and memory; CD8 naive two, CD8 memory one.

The protocol was immunoSEQ multiplex PCR, while the TCRdb copy is restricted to in-frame clones and leaves out a portion. This table has about 1.1 million clones, approximately 77% appearing once. General study findings and limits: Larger richness was generally estimated for naive than memory subsets.

The V gene lost 2 bases and the J gene lost 12 bases, with 14 bases spanning the gap. The CDR3 is 13 residues long. Germline assignment: CDR1 MDHEN and CDR2 SYDVKM. About this clone: Its antigen is still unknown.

The receptor comes from a man aged 18 to 29 in good health. Some clones in this sample may be carry-over from other donors' samples. Sequencing used memory CD4+ T cells from PBMCs. Subset specified: CD45RA-negative fraction. The rearrangement uses TRBV28 and TRBJ2-1; D is unclear. This chain's CDR3 is CASSLGLNDRQFF. For the CDR3, the DNA is TGTGCCAGCAGTTTAGGTCTAAACGACCGGCAGTTCTTC.